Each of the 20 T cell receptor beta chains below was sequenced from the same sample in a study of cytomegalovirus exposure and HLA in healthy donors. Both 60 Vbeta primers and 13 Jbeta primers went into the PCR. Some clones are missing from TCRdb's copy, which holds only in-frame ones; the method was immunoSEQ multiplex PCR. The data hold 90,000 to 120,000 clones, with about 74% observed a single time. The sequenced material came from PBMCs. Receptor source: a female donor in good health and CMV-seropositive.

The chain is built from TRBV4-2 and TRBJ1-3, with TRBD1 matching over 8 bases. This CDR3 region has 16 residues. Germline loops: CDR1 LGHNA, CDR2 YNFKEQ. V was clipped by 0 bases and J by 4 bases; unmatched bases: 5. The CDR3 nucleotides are TGTGCCAGCAGCCAAGAGTATAGGACAGGGGGAAACACCATATATTTT. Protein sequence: CASSQEYRTGGNTIYF.

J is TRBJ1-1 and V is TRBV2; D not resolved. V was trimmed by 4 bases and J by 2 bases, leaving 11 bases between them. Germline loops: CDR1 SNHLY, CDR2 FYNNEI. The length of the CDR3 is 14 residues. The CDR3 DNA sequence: TGTGCCAGCAGTGGCCCTAGTGCAAACACTGAAGCTTTCTTT. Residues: CASSGPSANTEAFF.

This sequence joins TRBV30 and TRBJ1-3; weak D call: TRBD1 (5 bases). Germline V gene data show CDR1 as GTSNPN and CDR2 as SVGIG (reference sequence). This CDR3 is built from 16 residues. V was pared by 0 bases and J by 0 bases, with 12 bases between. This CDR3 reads CAWSVRGGFSGNTIYF. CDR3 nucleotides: TGTGCCTGGAGTGTACGGGGGGGGTTCTCTGGAAACACCATATATTTT.

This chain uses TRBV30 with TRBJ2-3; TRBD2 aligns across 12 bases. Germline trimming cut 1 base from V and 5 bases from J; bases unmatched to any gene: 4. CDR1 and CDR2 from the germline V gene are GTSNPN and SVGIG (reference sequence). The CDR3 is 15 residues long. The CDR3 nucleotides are TGTGCCTGGAGTGCTCTAGCGGGGGGGCAAGATACGCAGTATTTT. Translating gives CAWSALAGGQDTQYF.

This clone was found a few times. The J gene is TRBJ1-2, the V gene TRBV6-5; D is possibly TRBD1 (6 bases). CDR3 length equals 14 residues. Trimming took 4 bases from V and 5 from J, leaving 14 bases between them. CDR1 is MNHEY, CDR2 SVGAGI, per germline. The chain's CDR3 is CASSSLGQGYGYTF. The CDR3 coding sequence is TGTGCCAGCAGTTCTCTCGGGCAGGGGTATGGCTACACCTTC.

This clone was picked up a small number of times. The DNA for the CDR3 is TGTGCCAGCTCACCACCGGGCGTCCGAGAGACCCAGTACTTC. Amino acids: CASSPPGVRETQYF. The chain combines TRBV18 with TRBJ2-5; no reliable D call. The CDR3 consists of 14 residues. CDR1 KGHSH and CDR2 LQKENI come from the germline V gene. Trimming pared 0 bases from V and 4 bases from J, leaving 9 bases between.

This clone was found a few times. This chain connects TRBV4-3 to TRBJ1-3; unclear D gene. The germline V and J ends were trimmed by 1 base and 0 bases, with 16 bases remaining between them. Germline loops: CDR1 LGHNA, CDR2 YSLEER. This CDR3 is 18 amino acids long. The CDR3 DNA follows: TGCGCCAGCAGCCAAGCTAACGCGGGCGCTTACTCTGGAAACACCATATATTTT. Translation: CASSQANAGAYSGNTIYF.

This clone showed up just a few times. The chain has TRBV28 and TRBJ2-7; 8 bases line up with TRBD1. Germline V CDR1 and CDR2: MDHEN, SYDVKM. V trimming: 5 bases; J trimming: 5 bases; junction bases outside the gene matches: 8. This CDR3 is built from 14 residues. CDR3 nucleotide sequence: TGTGCCAGCAGTCCTGCGGGACAGGTCCACGAGCAGTACTTC. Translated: CASSPAGQVHEQYF.

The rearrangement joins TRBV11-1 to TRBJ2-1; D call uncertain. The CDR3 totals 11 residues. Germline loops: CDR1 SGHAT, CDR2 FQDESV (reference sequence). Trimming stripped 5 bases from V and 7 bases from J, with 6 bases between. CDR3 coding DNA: TGTGCCAGCAGCGTACATAATGAGCAGTTCTTC. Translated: CASSVHNEQFF.

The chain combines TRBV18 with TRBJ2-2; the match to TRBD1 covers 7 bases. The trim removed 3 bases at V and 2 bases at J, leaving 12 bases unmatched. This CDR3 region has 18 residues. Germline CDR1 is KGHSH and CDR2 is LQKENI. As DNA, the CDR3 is TGTGCCAGCTCACCTATCACAATCGGGACAGCTAACACCGGGGAGCTGTTTTTT. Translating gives CASSPITIGTANTGELFF.

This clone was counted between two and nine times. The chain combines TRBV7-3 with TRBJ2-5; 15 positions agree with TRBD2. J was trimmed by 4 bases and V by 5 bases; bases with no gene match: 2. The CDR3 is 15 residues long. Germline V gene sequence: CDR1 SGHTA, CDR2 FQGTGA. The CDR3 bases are TGTGCCAGCAGCAGGGGACTAGCGGGAGGAGAGACCCAGTACTTC. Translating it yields CASSRGLAGGETQYF. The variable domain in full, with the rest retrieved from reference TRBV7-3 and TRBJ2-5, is GAGVSQTPSNKVTEKGKYVELRCDPISGHTALYWYRQSLGQGPEFLIYFQGTGAADDSGLPNDRFFAVRPEGSVSTLKIQRTERGDSAVYLCASSRGLAGGETQYFGPGTRLLVL.

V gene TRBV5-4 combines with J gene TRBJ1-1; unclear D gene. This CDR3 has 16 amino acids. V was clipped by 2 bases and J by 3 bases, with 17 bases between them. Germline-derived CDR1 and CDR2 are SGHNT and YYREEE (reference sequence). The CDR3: CASSLGASGDYTEAFF. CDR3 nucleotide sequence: TGTGCCAGCAGCTTAGGAGCGTCCGGAGACTACACTGAAGCTTTCTTT.

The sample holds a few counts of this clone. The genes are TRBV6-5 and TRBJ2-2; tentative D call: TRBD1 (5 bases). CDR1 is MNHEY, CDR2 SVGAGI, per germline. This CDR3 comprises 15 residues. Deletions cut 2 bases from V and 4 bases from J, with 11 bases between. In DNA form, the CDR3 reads TGTGCCAGCAGTTACCGCCAGGGATCCACCGGGGAGCTGTTTTTT. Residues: CASSYRQGSTGELFF.

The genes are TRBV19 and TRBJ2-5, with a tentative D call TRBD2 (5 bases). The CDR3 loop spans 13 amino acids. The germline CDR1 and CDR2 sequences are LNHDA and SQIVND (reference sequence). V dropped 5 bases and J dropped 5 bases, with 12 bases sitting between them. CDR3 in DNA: TGTGCCAGTAGTCCAAAAAGGAGGGAGACCCAGTACTTC. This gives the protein CASSPKRRETQYF.

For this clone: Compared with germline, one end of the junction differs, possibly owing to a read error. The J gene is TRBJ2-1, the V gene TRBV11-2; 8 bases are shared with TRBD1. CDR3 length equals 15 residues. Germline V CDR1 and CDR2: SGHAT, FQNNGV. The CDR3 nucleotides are TGTGCCAGCAGCCCCGGACAGGGTAGCTACAATGAGCAGCTCTTC. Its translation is CASSPGQGSYNEQLF.

The CDR3 reads CASSLAQGATGNTIYF. Written as DNA, the CDR3 is TGTGCCAGCAGCTTGGCCCAGGGGGCCACCGGAAACACCATATATTTT. J is TRBJ1-3 and V is TRBV5-6; 8 positions match TRBD1. J was trimmed by 4 bases and V by 0 bases; bases with no gene match: 6. This CDR3 spans 16 amino acids. Germline V gives CDR1 SGHDT, CDR2 YYEEEE.

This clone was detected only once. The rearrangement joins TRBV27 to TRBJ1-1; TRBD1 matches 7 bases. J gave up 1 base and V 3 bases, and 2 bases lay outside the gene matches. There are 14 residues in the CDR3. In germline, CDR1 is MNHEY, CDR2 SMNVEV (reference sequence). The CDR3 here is CASSLDRQNTEAFF. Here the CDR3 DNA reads TGTGCCAGCAGTTTGGACAGGCAGAACACTGAAGCTTTCTTT.

DNA of the CDR3: TGTGCCAGCAGTGCCCGTACAGGGAACTATGGCTACACCTTC. It is translated as CASSARTGNYGYTF. The rearrangement links TRBV2 to TRBJ1-2; D is possibly TRBD1 (6 bases). In germline, CDR1 is SNHLY, CDR2 FYNNEI. This CDR3 region has 14 residues. Trimming cost V 4 bases and J 2 bases, with 11 bases left between them.

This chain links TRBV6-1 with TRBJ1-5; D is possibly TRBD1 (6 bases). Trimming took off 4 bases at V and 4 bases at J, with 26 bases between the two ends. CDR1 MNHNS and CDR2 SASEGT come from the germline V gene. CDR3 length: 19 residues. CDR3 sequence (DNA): TGTGCCAGCAGTGGAGAGATTAGGGACATTTGGAGACCTAATCAGCCCCAGCATTTT. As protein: CASSGEIRDIWRPNQPQHF.

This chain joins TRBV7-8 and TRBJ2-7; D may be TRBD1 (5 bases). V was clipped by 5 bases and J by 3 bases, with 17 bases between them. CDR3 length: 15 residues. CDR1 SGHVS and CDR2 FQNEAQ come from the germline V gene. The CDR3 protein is CASSPEVVTGYEQYF. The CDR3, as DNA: TGTGCCAGCAGCCCTGAAGTGGTTACAGGCTACGAGCAGTACTTC.